This T cell receptor (beta chain) was recorded in a study of OX40 agonist ivuxolimab in advanced cancers. Study as a whole: Clinicians treated patients with ivuxolimab, an agonistic anti-OX40 (CD134) antibody. Earlier anti-PD-1, anti-PD-L1 or anti-CTLA-4 therapy was permitted; over 35% had received some. The diagnoses of dose-escalation patients were hepatocellular carcinoma, melanoma, renal cell or head and neck cancer.

Study-wide findings and caveats: Certain nonresponding patients likewise had low normalized T-cell clonal expansion.

Turning to this clone: Its antigen is currently unknown.

This CDR3 contains 14 residues. Trimming pared 5 bases from V and 5 bases from J, leaving 15 bases between. Germline V gene sequence: CDR1 MDHEN, CDR2 SYDVKM. The assay was immunoSEQ multiplex PCR, and TCRdb's table has in-frame clones only and misses some. The table lists 98,000 or so clones, about nine tenths of them singletons. Here the sequenced sample was CD4+ or CD8+ T cells sorted from blood, taken in a trial of the OX40 agonist ivuxolimab. The chain has TRBV28 and TRBJ1-2; maybe TRBD1 (5 bases). This TCR came from an adult with an advanced solid tumor such as melanoma, head and neck, liver or kidney cancer. The chain's CDR3 is CASSTTTGQYGYTF. The CDR3 nucleotides are TGTGCCAGCAGTACTACTACAGGCCAATATGGCTACACCTTC.